These 3 T cell receptor beta chains were all obtained from the same sample, sequenced in a study of blood T cells in healthy people across ages. A second PCR, run for roughly 7 to 11 cycles, used a sample-barcoded 5' primer plus a J-beta primer mix. TCRdb analysed the 5' RACE reads with MiXCR anew, one entry per CDR3 protein. The repertoire holds about 1.4 million distinct CDR3 sequences, approximately 59% seen once, with 6.7% in the top ten. The material sequenced was blood. These receptors originate from a man between 18 and 35 years old in good health.

The chain couples TRBV6-4 to TRBJ2-4, with D maybe TRBD2 (5 bases). The J call is in doubt because the DNA end fits TRBJ2-7 better. CDR1 is MRHNA and CDR2 is SNTAGT in the germline V gene. The length of the CDR3 is 15 residues. The CDR3: CASSDAGRVSYEQYF. CDR3 in DNA: TGTGCCAGCAGTGACGCGGGTAGAGTATCCTACGAGCAGTACTTC.

The chain has TRBV6-5 and TRBJ2-1; 8 bases align to TRBD1. CDR3 size: 13 residues. Germline CDR1 MNHEY, CDR2 SVGAGI. Trimming cost V 6 bases and J 5 bases; bases outside gene matches: 3. CDR3 DNA sequence: TGTGCCAGCAGACAACAGGGGGACAATGAGCAGTTCTTC. Protein sequence: CASRQQGDNEQFF.

This chain links TRBV12-3 or TRBV12-4 with TRBJ2-5; 9 bases are shared with TRBD1. The CDR3 runs to 14 residues. Trimming removed 5 bases from V and 1 base from J; junction bases left unmatched: 2. The CDR3: CASSGDRVQETQYF. The CDR3 DNA reads as TGTGCCAGCAGTGGGGACAGGGTCCAAGAGACCCAGTACTTC.